What follows is one T cell receptor (beta chain) and its context. The antigen is not known. 13 Jbeta primers and 60 Vbeta primers were used for the PCR. Profiling relied on immunoSEQ multiplex PCR, and the TCRdb table lists in-frame clones only, not all of them. The sample records 100,000 to 150,000 clones, approximately 80% being singletons. This record comes from a study of cytomegalovirus exposure and HLA in healthy donors. Study-level results: In vitro testing confirmed three CMV-associated chains as specific for CMV antigens.

The CDR3 contains 17 residues. Trimming removed 1 base from V and 0 bases from J; junction bases left unmatched: 6. Germline V gene data show CDR1 as SGHTA and CDR2 as FQGNSA. The clonotype was recovered from a male donor in good health and CMV-seropositive. The chain joins TRBV7-2 to TRBJ2-1; TRBD2 agrees at 7 bases. The sample taken for sequencing was PBMCs. The chain's CDR3 is CASSLGAGGGSYNEQFF. The CDR3 DNA reads as TGTGCCAGCAGCTTAGGGGCGGGCGGGGGCTCCTACAATGAGCAGTTCTTC.